These 14 T cell receptor beta chains were all obtained from the same sample, sequenced in a study of cytomegalovirus exposure and HLA in healthy donors. The PCR had 60 Vbeta and 13 Jbeta primers. Data came from immunoSEQ multiplex PCR; TCRdb stores just in-frame clones and leaves some out. The data hold 150,000 to 200,000 clones, with 86% observed a single time. Input material: PBMCs. The receptors here all came from a woman between 18 and 29 years old in good health and CMV-seronegative.

V and J are TRBV30 and TRBJ1-1, with a weak D call TRBD1 (5 bases). The germline gives CDR1 GTSNPN, CDR2 SVGIG (reference sequence). The CDR3 consists of 14 residues. Trimming pared 3 bases from V and 5 bases from J, leaving 16 bases between. The CDR3 region is CAWSRTTMGTEAFF. CDR3 nucleotides: TGTGCCTGGAGCCGGACAACTATGGGGACTGAAGCTTTCTTT.

This chain uses TRBV18 with TRBJ1-5; D is possibly TRBD1 (5 bases). Trimming pared 3 bases from V and 7 bases from J, leaving 16 bases between. The CDR3 has 15 residues. Looked up from germline, CDR1 is KGHSH and CDR2 is LQKENI. DNA for the CDR3: TGTGCCAGCTCACCCCGGGGGGGTAGAGGGCAGCCCCAGCATTTT. The encoded protein is CASSPRGGRGQPQHF.

This clone was detected only once. V usage is TRBV6-5 and J usage is TRBJ2-7; TRBD1 agrees at 7 bases. Germline values: CDR1 MNHEY, CDR2 SVGAGI. The V gene end was trimmed by 10 bases and the J gene end by 6 bases; junction bases not matched to a gene: 9. The CDR3 covers 12 residues. The CDR3 spells CATETGSGEQYF. CDR3 nucleotides: TGTGCCACCGAGACAGGGTCGGGCGAGCAGTACTTC.

The chain carries TRBV7-9 and TRBJ2-5; 8 nucleotides align to TRBD2. Gene TRBJ2-7 matches the end of the DNA better, so the J call may be wrong. There are 14 residues in the CDR3. Germline V lookup: CDR1 SEHNR, CDR2 FQNEAQ (reference sequence). The CDR3 nucleotides are TGTGCCAGCACCCGGAGCGGGAGTACCCACGAGCAGTACTTC. It specifies CASTRSGSTHEQYF.

This sequence joins TRBV27 and TRBJ2-3, with TRBD2 matching over 9 bases. The V and J ends lost 7 bases and 4 bases, in that order; junction bases with no gene match: 12. Germline lookup yields CDR1 MNHEY and CDR2 SMNVEV (reference sequence). This CDR3 comprises 16 residues. The CDR3 sequence: CASKFGLAGRPDTQYF. DNA of the CDR3: TGTGCCAGCAAATTCGGGCTAGCGGGACGACCAGATACGCAGTATTTT.

V gene TRBV12-2 combines with J gene TRBJ2-1; TRBD2, the table's D call, was not compared with the DNA. TRBV12-2 is flagged as a pseudogene. The CDR3 covers 17 residues. The DNA for the CDR3 is TGTGCAAGTCGCTTGAAAGGGGAGGCGGGAGGCGACAATGAGCAGTTCTTC. It is translated as CASRLKGEAGGDNEQFF.

The rearrangement joins TRBV28 to TRBJ1-6; TRBD1 might be the D (5 bases). The germline V gene has CDR1 MDHEN and CDR2 SYDVKM. CDR3 length: 14 amino acids. V gave up 3 bases and J gave up 9 bases, with 12 bases separating them. The DNA for the CDR3 is TGTGCCAGCAGTTTTGGAGGGGATTCTTCACCCCTCCACTTT. It is translated as CASSFGGDSSPLHF.

This chain links TRBV4-1 with TRBJ2-5; TRBD2 agrees at 7 bases. The germline gives CDR1 MGHRA, CDR2 YSYEKL. V was pared by 2 bases and J by 5 bases, with 5 bases of the junction left unmatched. The CDR3 has 14 residues. CDR3 sequence reads: CASSQWRERETQYF. The CDR3 bases are TGCGCCAGCAGCCAATGGCGGGAGAGGGAGACCCAGTACTTC.

This chain connects TRBV6-5 to TRBJ1-1; TRBD1 matches 11 bases. This CDR3 comprises 15 residues. The ends lost 6 bases at V and 4 bases at J; junction bases unmatched: 7. Germline V gives CDR1 MNHEY, CDR2 SVGAGI. CDR3 residues: CASSPGQGAVTEAFF. The CDR3 nucleotides read TGTGCCAGCAGCCCCGGACAGGGGGCGGTCACTGAAGCTTTCTTT.

In its sample, this clone was seen a few times. This chain uses TRBV6-5 with TRBJ1-1; unclear D gene. Germline V gene sequence: CDR1 MNHEY, CDR2 SVGAGI. Trimming removed 7 bases at V and 4 bases at J, with 13 bases between. The CDR3 sequence is 13 residues long. The CDR3 is CASNFEEGTEAFF. The CDR3 coding sequence is TGTGCCAGCAATTTCGAGGAGGGCACTGAAGCTTTCTTT.

This chain connects TRBV7-2 to TRBJ2-1, with unresolved D. From germline, CDR1 is SGHTA and CDR2 FQGNSA. V dropped 1 base and J dropped 13 bases, with 14 bases sitting between them. The length of the CDR3 is 13 residues. CDR3 protein: CASSLEVPSHQFF. As DNA, the CDR3 is TGTGCCAGCAGCTTAGAGGTACCTAGTCACCAGTTCTTC.

V usage is TRBV4-2 and J usage is TRBJ2-7; 12 nucleotides agree with TRBD2. The CDR3 runs 17 residues. The junction had 9 bases not matched to a gene; V was cut back by 0 bases and J by 6 bases. Germline V gene lookup returns CDR1 LGHNA and CDR2 YNFKEQ. The CDR3 reads CASSQDGQLAGGTEQYF. The CDR3 bases are TGTGCCAGCAGCCAAGATGGACAACTAGCGGGAGGCACCGAGCAGTACTTC.

This clone was seen just once. The V and J genes are TRBV4-1 and TRBJ2-3; 10 positions agree with TRBD2. Germline V gene sequence: CDR1 MGHRA, CDR2 YSYEKL. The V and J ends lost 5 bases and 5 bases, in that order; junction bases with no gene match: 16. The CDR3 loop spans 18 amino acids. CDR3 region: CASSAPPSSGRARDTQYF. The CDR3 DNA reads as TGCGCCAGCAGCGCCCCCCCAAGCAGCGGGAGGGCCCGAGATACGCAGTATTTT.

V and J are TRBV11-2 and TRBJ2-2; the match to TRBD2 covers 8 bases. From germline, CDR1 is SGHAT and CDR2 FQNNGV. The CDR3 extends over 16 amino acids. Unmatched junction bases numbered 6, after V lost 2 bases and J lost 4 bases. As DNA, the CDR3 is TGTGCCAGCAGCTTAATCGCGGGAGGAATCACCGGGGAGCTGTTTTTT. This encodes CASSLIAGGITGELFF.